This T cell receptor (beta chain) was sequenced in a study of neoadjuvant anti-PD-1 for oral cavity cancer. Study-level information: Non-progressing patients received a fourth nivolumab dose near day 43, then surgery on days 50-56. Findings and caveats of the study: Higher pretreatment Treg/Th17 ratios tracked higher pretreatment blood clonality. TCR analyses covered only a few patients per response group.

As to time point: after neoadjuvant nivolumab, at surgical resection. Analysis of PBMCs was direct, with no culture step. The ends were cut back, 0 bases at V and 8 bases at J, with 11 bases in the middle. Germline V gene sequence: CDR1 LNHDA, CDR2 SQIVND (reference sequence). The CDR3 sequence is 14 residues long. Sequenced by immunoSEQ multiplex PCR; TCRdb stores in-frame clones only, minus some. The sample consists of just over 65,000 clones, about 85% of them appearing once. Turning to this clone: What it binds is not known.

The chain carries TRBV19 and TRBJ1-3; weak D call: TRBD1 (6 bases). The clonotype originates from a person between 40 and 85 years old with oral cavity squamous cell carcinoma. Sample: PBMCs, taken after nivolumab (anti-PD-1) treatment. Here the CDR3 reads CASSIDAGEDTIYF. CDR3 DNA: TGTGCCAGTAGTATAGATGCAGGGGAGGACACCATATATTTT.